This TCR beta chain stems from a study of breast tumors, draining lymph nodes, adjacent tissues. Overall study results and limits: Tumors had less TCR diversity than lymph nodes, more than nontumor tissue.

A single record per CDR3 protein comes from TCRdb applying MiXCR to the multiplex PCR reads. The sample consists of approximately 280,000 distinct CDR3 sequences, over 30% of them appearing once. Axillary draining lymph nodes of breast cancer patients supplied the node samples. The CDR3 covers 14 residues. CDR1 is SEHNR and CDR2 is FQNEAQ in the germline V gene (reference sequence). V lost 3 bases, J lost 3 bases, and 12 bases lay in between. This clonotype was seen at least ten times. Its antigen is unknown. This receptor was obtained from a female donor with breast cancer. Some clones in this sample may be carry-over from other donors' samples. The rearrangement links TRBV7-9 to TRBJ2-7; possible D gene TRBD1, 5 bases. The sequencing sample was made of axillary lymph node tissue. The chain's CDR3 is CASSLGQTVYEQYF. DNA for the CDR3: TGTGCCAGCAGCTTGGGGCAGACAGTCTACGAGCAGTACTTC.